These 7 T cell receptor beta chains originate from one sample sequenced in a study of blood T cell repertoires in COVID-19. Profiling relied on immunoSEQ multiplex PCR, and the TCRdb table lists in-frame clones only, not all of them. The sample has over 250,000 clones; about 88% are singletons. The sample comprised PBMCs or T cells enriched from blood (not recorded which). These receptors originate from a woman aged 50 to 65 who had recovered from COVID-19.

The gene calls are TRBV6-5 and TRBJ2-7; 8 bases are a match to TRBD2. Looked up from germline, CDR1 is MNHEY and CDR2 is SVGAGI. J gave up 3 bases and V 2 bases, and 6 bases lay outside the gene matches. The CDR3 covers 15 residues. CDR3 sequence: CASSYASGGVYEQYF. The CDR3 DNA reads TGTGCCAGCAGTTACGCCTCGGGAGGGGTCTACGAGCAGTACTTC.

CDR3 nucleotides: TGTGCCAGCAGTGACTCGGGACAGGGAAACACCGGGGAGCTGTTTTTT. Its translation: CASSDSGQGNTGELFF. The V and J genes are TRBV6-4 and TRBJ2-2; 9 bases fit TRBD1. CDR3 length equals 16 residues. V shed 0 bases, J shed 2 bases, and the junction held 1 base outside the gene matches. Germline loops: CDR1 MRHNA, CDR2 SNTAGT.

This clone appeared a single time. The V gene is TRBV7-2, the J gene TRBJ2-7, with 9 bases identical to TRBD1. In germline, CDR1 is SGHTA, CDR2 FQGNSA. The CDR3 sequence is 15 residues long. V trimming: 5 bases; J trimming: 1 base; junction bases outside the gene matches: 6. CDR3 amino acids: CASSQAGTGSYEQYF. The CDR3 DNA follows: TGTGCCAGCAGCCAGGCCGGGACAGGGTCCTACGAGCAGTACTTC.

The rearrangement links TRBV29-1 to TRBJ1-2; TRBD1 aligns across 7 bases. CDR3 length: 13 residues. The trim removed 4 bases at V and 1 base at J, leaving 3 bases unmatched. Germline CDR1 and CDR2: SQVTM and ANQGSEA. For the CDR3, the DNA is TGCAGCGTTGGGACAGGAAATAACTATGGCTACACCTTC. Encoded protein: CSVGTGNNYGYTF.

This clone has just a few counts. The chain recombines TRBV6-5 with TRBJ2-3, with D unresolved. This CDR3 region has 13 residues. V lost 5 bases to trimming and J lost 5 bases, with 11 bases between them. CDR1 and CDR2 (germline): MNHEY, SVGAGI. CDR3 in DNA: TGTGCCAGCAGTCTCGCGAGAGGAGATACGCAGTATTTT. Its translation: CASSLARGDTQYF.

The chain uses TRBV19 and TRBJ1-2; a weak D match, TRBD1 (6 bases). The CDR3 covers 15 residues. CDR1 and CDR2 (germline): LNHDA, SQIVND (reference sequence). Trimming took off 3 bases at V and 4 bases at J, with 15 bases between the two ends. The CDR3 nucleotides read TGTGCCAGTAGTATTGCGATGGACAGAAGCTATGGCTACACCTTC. Translated, it gives CASSIAMDRSYGYTF. Full variable domain (missing parts from reference TRBV19 and TRBJ1-2): DGGITQSPKYLFRKEGQNVTLSCEQNLNHDAMYWYRQDPGQGLRLIYYSQIVNDFQKGDIAEGYSVSREKKESFPLTVTSAQKNPTAFYLCASSIAMDRSYGYTFGSGTRLTVV.

The V call is TRBV7-9, the J call TRBJ2-7, with D possibly TRBD1 on 5 matching bases. The V end lost 4 bases, the J end lost 0 bases, and 10 bases lay between the germline ends. Germline CDR1 SEHNR, CDR2 FQNEAQ (reference sequence). This CDR3 has 14 residues. The CDR3 DNA follows: TGTGCCAGCAGCTCCCCCAGGGCCTCCTACGAGCAGTACTTC. The encoded protein is CASSSPRASYEQYF.